This T cell receptor (beta chain) was obtained from a study of regulatory T cells in long-lasting Graves disease. Findings and caveats of the study: Thyroid tissue was not studied; only peripheral blood was.

Germline CDR1 LGHDT, CDR2 YNNKEL (reference sequence). This CDR3 spans 15 amino acids. Trimming took off 5 bases at V and 6 bases at J, with 19 bases between the two ends. CDR3 regions were amplified by Arm-PCR using iRepertoire HTBI primers to build TCR beta libraries. MiXCR, run by TCRdb on the multiplex PCR reads, gives a single entry per CDR3 protein. The sample shows some 460,000 distinct CDR3 sequences, roughly 15% of them seen only once. This clonotype was detected ten times or more. What it binds is unknown. Time point given: newly diagnosed GD, antithyroid drugs for less than 3 months. Preparation of the TCR library used RNA extracted from PBMCs. A peripheral blood sample, roughly 9.8 milliliters in volume, was drawn into EDTA tubes. These data were also reused for a study on T cells in Graves' hyperthyroidism and ophthalmopathy. Per that study: With the HTBI primer set, the TCR CDR3 went through a first round of RT-PCR.

The TCR originated in a man aged 35 to 55 with Graves disease. This chain joins TRBV3-1 and TRBJ2-5; a possible D gene is TRBD2 (6 bases). The sample here was peripheral blood mononuclear cells (PBMCs), taken at new diagnosis, from a patient treated with antithyroid drugs. CDR3 in amino acids: CASSLESGGMKTQYF. The DNA for the CDR3 is TGTGCCAGCAGCTTAGAGAGTGGGGGGATGAAGACCCAGTACTTC.